These 28 T cell receptor beta chains were all obtained from the same sample, sequenced in a study of T cell changes during pregnancy in multiple sclerosis. Clones were sequenced by immunoSEQ multiplex PCR, and TCRdb holds only the in-frame ones, with some missing. The top ten clones hold under 0.55% of a sample with 30,000 to 45,000 clones, approximately 90% of them seen once. Sequenced material: CD4+ T cells from peripheral blood mononuclear cells, taken after pregnancy. These receptors all come from a female donor with multiple sclerosis, enrolled in a pregnancy study.

The rearrangement uses TRBV7-2 and TRBJ2-1, with 7 bases identical to TRBD2. This CDR3 comprises 16 residues. V gave up 6 bases and J gave up 1 base; unmatched junction bases: 9. CDR1 and CDR2 (germline): SGHTA, FQGNSA. DNA for the CDR3: TGTGCCAGCAGTATACTCGGGGGGATTTCCTACAATGAGCAGTTCTTC. Translation gives CASSILGGISYNEQFF.

The chain couples TRBV6-1 to TRBJ1-6; tentative D call: TRBD1 (6 bases). CDR3 length: 16 amino acids. V dropped 4 bases and J dropped 7 bases, with 17 bases sitting between them. Germline-derived CDR1 and CDR2 are MNHNS and SASEGT. CDR3 DNA sequence: TGTGCCAGCAGTGCTAACAGGGCCCCACTAAATTCACCCCTCCACTTT. Protein sequence: CASSANRAPLNSPLHF.

The rearrangement joins TRBV28 to TRBJ1-2; the D gene is possibly TRBD1 (6 bases). CDR1 is MDHEN and CDR2 is SYDVKM in the germline V gene. The CDR3 consists of 14 residues. Trimming removed 3 bases at V and 5 bases at J, with 13 bases between. In nucleotides, the CDR3 is TGTGCCAGCAGTTTTCTCGAGGGGGAATATGGCTACACCTTC. This gives the protein CASSFLEGEYGYTF.

This chain joins TRBV13 and TRBJ1-1; 8 bases match TRBD1. The CDR3 loop spans 16 amino acids. Trimming cost V 5 bases and J 6 bases; bases outside gene matches: 14. The germline CDR1 and CDR2 sequences are PRHDT and FYEKMQ (reference sequence). The CDR3 nucleotides read TGTGCCAGCAGCCCCGGGGCAGGGGGCGCAGGGTCTGAAGCTTTCTTT. Residues: CASSPGAGGAGSEAFF.

This clone has only a few counts. The chain couples TRBV5-1 to TRBJ1-1, with 9 bases lining up with TRBD1. This CDR3 comprises 15 residues. J gave up 4 bases and V 1 base, and 5 bases lay outside the gene matches. Germline loops: CDR1 SGHRS, CDR2 YFSETQ. The CDR3, as DNA: TGCGCCAGCAGCTTGAATGACAGGGGGGGCACTGAAGCTTTCTTT. Its protein is CASSLNDRGGTEAFF.

The chain joins TRBV16 to TRBJ1-1; TRBD1 matches at 9 bases. V gave up 4 bases and J gave up 7 bases; unmatched junction bases: 4. The CDR3 loop spans 13 amino acids. CDR1 and CDR2 from the germline V gene are KGHSY and FQNENV. CDR3 in DNA: TGTGCCAGCAGCCGGCGGACAGGGGTTGAAGCTTTCTTT. It yields the protein CASSRRTGVEAFF.

CDR3 amino acids: CASSKSRQGAYSNQPQHF. DNA of the CDR3: TGTGCCAGCAGCAAATCTCGACAGGGCGCGTATAGCAATCAGCCCCAGCATTTT. J is TRBJ1-5 and V is TRBV21-1; the D segment call TRBD1 is taken from the table without a DNA check. TRBV21-1 is given as a pseudogene. CDR3 length equals 18 residues.

The chain carries TRBV6-1 and TRBJ2-1, with a tentative D call TRBD2 (8 bases). CDR1 and CDR2 from the germline V gene are MNHNS and SASEGT. The length of the CDR3 is 17 residues. Deletions cut 3 bases from V and 7 bases from J, with 22 bases between. CDR3 region: CASSDREGADSSNEQFF. The CDR3 DNA reads as TGTGCCAGCAGTGATCGGGAGGGGGCGGACTCCTCGAATGAGCAGTTCTTC.

The V gene is TRBV6-5, the J gene TRBJ1-5, with 12 positions matching TRBD1. V lost 4 bases to trimming and J lost 6 bases; unmatched junction nucleotides: 7. The V gene's germline CDR1 is MNHEY and CDR2 SVGAGI. This CDR3 spans 16 amino acids. The CDR3 region is CASSSLGQGAGQPQHF. The CDR3 DNA is TGTGCCAGCAGTTCACTGGGACAGGGGGCGGGTCAGCCCCAGCATTTT.

V and J are TRBV28 and TRBJ2-1; possibly TRBD2 for D (5 bases). This CDR3 has 15 residues. In germline, CDR1 is MDHEN, CDR2 SYDVKM. V was pared by 3 bases and J by 4 bases, with 13 bases between. This chain's CDR3 is CASSFEGPGYNEQFF. DNA for the CDR3: TGTGCCAGCAGTTTCGAGGGCCCGGGTTACAATGAGCAGTTCTTC. The full variable domain, rest sourced from reference TRBV28 and TRBJ2-1, is DVKVTQSSRYLVKRTGEKVFLECVQDMDHENMFWYRQDPGLGLRLIYFSYDVKMKEKGDIPEGYSVSREKKERFSLILESASTNQTSMYLCASSFEGPGYNEQFFGPGTRLTVL.

The rearrangement joins TRBV6-5 to TRBJ2-2, with 10 bases identical to TRBD1. The ends lost 6 bases at V and 6 bases at J; junction bases unmatched: 7. Germline V CDR1 and CDR2: MNHEY, SVGAGI. The CDR3 is made up of 15 amino acids. This CDR3 is CASRPGQGYAGELFF. The CDR3 DNA reads TGTGCCAGCAGGCCGGGACAGGGGTACGCCGGGGAGCTGTTTTTT.

The chain recombines TRBV6-5 with TRBJ1-1; D gene uncertain. Germline V lookup: CDR1 MNHEY, CDR2 SVGAGI. The CDR3 has 11 amino acids. V lost 7 bases and J 7 bases, leaving 10 bases between the germline ends. CDR3 protein: CASTTGLEAFF. CDR3 sequence (DNA): TGTGCCAGCACCACCGGACTTGAAGCTTTCTTT.

The CDR3 bases are TGTGCCAGCAGTTCCGCAGGGGCTACAAATCAGCCCCAGCATTTT. It codes for CASSSAGATNQPQHF. The rearrangement uses TRBV7-8 and TRBJ1-5; tentatively, D is TRBD1 (6 bases). CDR1 SGHVS and CDR2 FQNEAQ come from the germline V gene. Trimming cost V 6 bases and J 4 bases, with 16 bases left between them. The CDR3 extends over 15 amino acids.

This clone was counted between two and nine times. The rearrangement joins TRBV28 to TRBJ2-7; D possibly corresponds to TRBD2 (7 bases). This CDR3 has 15 residues. The ends were cut back, 2 bases at V and 3 bases at J, with 14 bases in the middle. CDR1 is MDHEN, CDR2 SYDVKM, per germline. CDR3 coding DNA: TGTGCCAGCAGTTTAGTCGGGGGAGGGGGCTACGAGCAGTACTTC. This encodes CASSLVGGGGYEQYF.

The rearrangement joins TRBV7-3 to TRBJ2-7; 11 bases agree with TRBD2. The J segment lost 5 bases and the V segment lost 6 bases, leaving 6 bases of the junction unmatched. Germline V gene sequence: CDR1 SGHTA, CDR2 FQGTGA. This CDR3 is built from 14 residues. CDR3 protein: CASRTTSGSDEQYF. The CDR3 region has the DNA TGTGCCAGCAGGACAACTAGCGGGAGCGACGAGCAGTACTTC.

This sequence joins TRBV28 and TRBJ2-7; TRBD1 might be the D (5 bases). The germline V gene has CDR1 MDHEN and CDR2 SYDVKM. The CDR3 spans 13 residues. V lost 8 bases to trimming and J lost 2 bases, with 13 bases between them. The CDR3 reads CASGAAPTYEQYF. The CDR3 bases are TGTGCCAGCGGGGCAGCACCGACCTACGAGCAGTACTTC.

This chain connects TRBV6-1 to TRBJ2-3; 13 nucleotides align to TRBD2. V was clipped by 7 bases and J by 8 bases; unmatched bases: 6. The CDR3 totals 14 residues. Per the germline V gene, CDR1 is MNHNS and CDR2 is SASEGT. CDR3 sequence reads: CASTELAGGGTQYF. The CDR3 nucleotides read TGTGCCAGCACCGAACTAGCGGGAGGGGGTACGCAGTATTTT.

This chain links TRBV15 with TRBJ2-1; maybe TRBD2 (7 bases). The germline V gene encodes CDR1 LNHNV and CDR2 YYDKDF (reference sequence). V was cut by 8 bases and J by 4 bases, with 15 bases left in between. The CDR3 is 14 amino acids. The CDR3 nucleotides read TGTGCCACCGAGGGGGGGCTAGGGTACAATGAGCAGTTCTTC. Amino acid sequence: CATEGGLGYNEQFF.

This chain links TRBV12-5 with TRBJ1-5; a weak D match, TRBD1 (5 bases). V lost 3 bases and J lost 0, with 9 bases in between. CDR1 and CDR2 from the germline V gene are LGHNT and FRNRAP. The CDR3 totals 15 residues. CDR3 DNA sequence: TGTGCTAGTGGTTTTGACAGACTTAGCAATCAGCCCCAGCATTTT. Protein: CASGFDRLSNQPQHF.

This rearrangement joins TRBV6-5 to TRBJ2-7; D is perhaps TRBD1 (6 bases). V was trimmed by 6 bases and J by 11 bases, leaving 17 bases between them. The CDR3 totals 12 residues. The germline CDR1 and CDR2 sequences are MNHEY and SVGAGI. The CDR3 reads CASSRNPGEEYF. The CDR3 region has the DNA TGTGCCAGCAGCCGAAACCCAGGGGAAGAGTACTTC.

This chain connects TRBV7-9 to TRBJ2-5; TRBD2 matches 7 bases. In germline, CDR1 is SEHNR, CDR2 FQNEAQ (reference sequence). The CDR3 loop spans 15 amino acids. With V trimmed by 5 bases and J by 5 bases, 11 bases remained unmatched. The CDR3 sequence: CASSHMNRGDETQYF. The DNA for the CDR3 is TGTGCCAGCAGCCACATGAACCGGGGGGACGAGACCCAGTACTTC.

This clone occurred once. The V and J genes are TRBV28 and TRBJ1-3, with 8 bases matching TRBD1. The trim removed 3 bases at V and 0 bases at J, leaving 4 bases unmatched. Germline CDR1 MDHEN, CDR2 SYDVKM. CDR3 length: 16 amino acids. The CDR3 region has the DNA TGTGCCAGCAGTTTCCGGACAGGGTACTCTGGAAACACCATATATTTT. This sequence encodes CASSFRTGYSGNTIYF.

This chain connects TRBV7-2 to TRBJ1-4; 10 bases map to TRBD1. CDR1 and CDR2 from the germline V gene are SGHTA and FQGNSA. The CDR3 runs 16 residues. The junction had 2 bases not matched to a gene; V was cut back by 0 bases and J by 4 bases. CDR3 bases: TGTGCCAGCAGCTTAGCGGGGACAGGGGTTAATGAAAAACTGTTTTTT. It is translated as CASSLAGTGVNEKLFF.

The V and J genes are TRBV7-8 and TRBJ2-3, with D possibly matching TRBD2 (6 bases). CDR1 and CDR2 from the germline V gene are SGHVS and FQNEAQ. The V end lost 3 bases, the J end lost 4 bases, and 8 bases lay between the germline ends. The CDR3 has 13 amino acids. CDR3 in DNA: TGTGCCAGCAGCTTTGGCGGGGCAGATACGCAGTATTTT. Residues: CASSFGGADTQYF.

This chain uses TRBV28 with TRBJ1-5; TRBD1 is a possible D gene (5 bases). Trimming took off 3 bases at V and 1 base at J, with 10 bases between the two ends. Germline values: CDR1 MDHEN, CDR2 SYDVKM. This CDR3 region has 15 residues. The DNA of the CDR3 is TGTGCCAGCAGTTTGTCCGGGGGAAGCAATCAGCCCCAGCATTTT. Its protein is CASSLSGGSNQPQHF. Supplemented by reference TRBV28 and TRBJ1-5, the full variable domain reads DVKVTQSSRYLVKRTGEKVFLECVQDMDHENMFWYRQDPGLGLRLIYFSYDVKMKEKGDIPEGYSVSREKKERFSLILESASTNQTSMYLCASSLSGGSNQPQHFGDGTRLSIL.

V and J are TRBV11-3 and TRBJ2-5; 7 bases are shared with TRBD1. With 5 bases clipped from V and 2 bases from J, the junction kept 5 bases outside the gene matches. This CDR3 region has 14 residues. Germline lookup yields CDR1 SGHNT and CDR2 YENEEA. Written as DNA, the CDR3 is TGTGCCAGCAGCCACACGACAGGGCAAGAGACCCAGTACTTC. It translates to CASSHTTGQETQYF.

The chain couples TRBV27 to TRBJ2-5; TRBD2 might be the D (5 bases). Trimming stripped 6 bases from V and 4 bases from J, with 15 bases between. The CDR3 is 14 amino acids. In germline, CDR1 is MNHEY, CDR2 SMNVEV (reference sequence). DNA of the CDR3: TGTGCCAGCAGGGCTGACGGGATTCGAGAGACCCAGTACTTC. Amino acids: CASRADGIRETQYF.

The chain is built from TRBV28 and TRBJ2-3; a possible D gene is TRBD1 (6 bases). Germline CDR1 and CDR2: MDHEN and SYDVKM. The V end lost 3 bases, the J end lost 2 bases, and 9 bases lay between the germline ends. The CDR3 spans 14 residues. The CDR3 nucleotides are TGTGCCAGCAGTTTGCAGGGGACCACAGATACGCAGTATTTT. Protein product: CASSLQGTTDTQYF.